Shown below are 10 T cell receptor beta chains from a single sample sequenced in a study of CD8 T cells in ankylosing spondylitis. TCRdb called the 5' RACE reads again in MiXCR, with one record for every CDR3 protein. The profile shows under 250,000 distinct CDR3 sequences, about 26% of them singletons. The sequencing input was blood, either unsorted or a sorted T cell fraction (not recorded which). The receptors were sampled from a male donor with ankylosing spondylitis or in good health (not recorded which).

This chain uses TRBV5-6 with TRBJ2-1, with D unresolved. The V gene lost 3 bases and the J gene lost 1 base, with 11 bases spanning the gap. Germline values: CDR1 SGHDT, CDR2 YYEEEE. The CDR3 extends over 15 amino acids. CDR3 bases: TGTGCCAGCAGCTCAGGCGTCGGATCCTACAATGAGCAGTTCTTC. The encoded protein is CASSSGVGSYNEQFF.

At least ten counts were recorded for this clonotype. The chain combines TRBV20-1 with TRBJ1-4, with 7 nucleotides matching TRBD1. This CDR3 has 15 residues. The junction had 15 bases not matched to a gene; V was cut back by 6 bases and J by 8 bases. CDR1 is DFQATT and CDR2 is SNEGSKA in the germline V gene (reference sequence). Here the CDR3 reads CSAHTGQETKEKLFF. CDR3 coding DNA: TGCAGTGCGCACACAGGACAGGAAACGAAGGAAAAACTGTTTTTT.

There are many counts of this clonotype. The CDR3 loop is CASSDGTFGAFF. DNA for the CDR3: TGTGCCAGCAGCGACGGGACATTCGGAGCTTTCTTT. J is TRBJ1-1 and V is TRBV9, with D tentatively TRBD1 (6 bases). The V end lost 3 bases, the J end lost 10 bases, and 13 bases lay between the germline ends. This CDR3 is 12 amino acids long. Germline-derived CDR1 and CDR2 are SGDLS and YYNGEE.

There are a few counts of this clonotype. The germline gene is not matched at one end of the junction; a read error may be the cause. J is TRBJ1-1 and V is TRBV6-5; possible D gene TRBD1, 5 bases. The V gene's germline CDR1 is MNHEY and CDR2 SVGAGI. The CDR3 length is 15 residues. This chain's CDR3 is CATSYQDTRPTEAFF. In nucleotides, the CDR3 is TGTGCCACCAGTTATCAGGACACTCGGCCCACTGAAGCTTTCTTT.

This clonotype was picked up many times. The gene calls are TRBV4-1 and TRBJ1-5; D is undetermined. The CDR3 has 14 amino acids. The V end was cut by 0 bases, the J end by 5 bases, with 8 bases between. CDR1 is MGHRA and CDR2 is YSYEKL in the germline V gene. CDR3 bases: TGCGCCAGCAGCCAAGATCGAGGTTATCAGCCCCAGCATTTT. It is translated as CASSQDRGYQPQHF.

The chain combines TRBV5-1 with TRBJ2-7; TRBD1 might be the D (5 bases). The V gene's germline CDR1 is SGHRS and CDR2 YFSETQ. CDR3 size: 13 residues. Trimming took off 4 bases at V and 2 bases at J, with 10 bases between the two ends. As DNA, the CDR3 is TGCGCCAGCAGCCCGCAGGGAACCTACGAGCAGTACTTC. It translates to CASSPQGTYEQYF.

CDR3 region: CASSLVGTGQSEQFF. The DNA for the CDR3 is TGTGCCAGCAGTCTCGTAGGGACAGGACAATCTGAGCAGTTCTTC. The V gene is TRBV5-4, the J gene TRBJ2-1; 8 bases map to TRBD1. Looked up from germline, CDR1 is SGHNT and CDR2 is YYREEE (reference sequence). The CDR3 sequence is 15 residues long. Unmatched junction bases numbered 13, after V lost 5 bases and J lost 9 bases.

The chain is built from TRBV20-1 and TRBJ2-5, with D possibly matching TRBD1 (5 bases). Germline CDR1 reads DFQATT; CDR2 reads SNEGSKA (reference sequence). This CDR3 has 11 amino acids. V lost 2 bases and J 4 bases, leaving 5 bases between the germline ends. CDR3 sequence (DNA): TGCAGTGCTAGAAGGGGAGAGACCCAGTACTTC. Translating gives CSARRGETQYF.

This clonotype was counted ten times or more. The chain combines TRBV5-1 with TRBJ1-5; 7 positions match TRBD1. The ends lost 4 bases at V and 1 base at J; junction bases unmatched: 8. The CDR3 is made up of 16 amino acids. From germline, CDR1 is SGHRS and CDR2 YFSETQ. CDR3 nucleotide sequence: TGCGCCAGCAGCCCGGGAAGGACAGGCAGCAATCAGCCCCAGCATTTT. The encoded protein is CASSPGRTGSNQPQHF.

This clonotype was seen repeatedly, ten times or more. The chain combines TRBV30 with TRBJ1-3, with D unclear. The CDR3 has 14 amino acids. V lost 2 bases, J lost 0 bases, and 8 bases lay in between. Germline loops: CDR1 GTSNPN, CDR2 SVGIG (reference sequence). As DNA, the CDR3 is TGTGCCTGGAGTCCCGGTGCCTCTGGAAACACCATATATTTT. Its translation: CAWSPGASGNTIYF.